This TCR beta chain derives from a study of blood T cell repertoires in COVID-19. Germline V gene lookup returns CDR1 SNHLY and CDR2 FYNNEI. Trimming at V came to 6 bases and at J to 8 bases, leaving 15 bases not matched to a gene. The CDR3 runs 16 residues. This clone has only one observation. Repertoires were generated with immunoSEQ multiplex PCR, while TCRdb's copy carries only in-frame clones and drops some. The data show 250,000 or so clones, around four fifths seen once. Sequenced sample: peripheral blood. The chain uses TRBV2 and TRBJ2-1; 8 nucleotides match TRBD2. This TCR came from a man aged 25 to 45 who had recovered from COVID-19. The DNA of the CDR3 is TGTGCCAGCAGCCTAGACTGGGCGGGGGGCCAAGATGAGCAGTTCTTC. Its translation is CASSLDWAGGQDEQFF. Looking up the rest from reference TRBV2 and TRBJ2-1 gives the full variable domain: EPEVTQTPSHQVTQMGQEVILRCVPISNHLYFYWYRQILGQKVEFLVSFYNNEISEKSEIFDDQFSVERPDGSNFTLKIRSTKLEDSAMYFCASSLDWAGGQDEQFFGPGTRLTVL.